The 7 T cell receptor beta chains presented below share a single source sample, sequenced in a study of neurological immune-mediated disorders. TCRdb fed the 5' RACE reads into MiXCR, producing one record per CDR3 protein. The data show about 66,000 distinct CDR3 sequences, roughly 3.2% seen once. Material for sequencing was PBMCs. These receptors came from a middle-aged man with multiple sclerosis.

This clonotype was detected ten times or more. This chain connects TRBV5-1 to TRBJ1-1, with 9 bases aligning to TRBD1. Germline CDR1 is SGHRS and CDR2 is YFSETQ. This CDR3 comprises 14 residues. Germline trimming cut 7 bases from V and 7 bases from J; bases unmatched to any gene: 11. CDR3 DNA sequence: TGCGCCAGCGTTTCGACAGGGGGTTCCGATGAAGCTTTCTTT. Translated, it gives CASVSTGGSDEAFF.

This clonotype came up many times. This chain joins TRBV16 and TRBJ1-6, with D unresolved. The V end lost 7 bases, the J end lost 8 bases, and 21 bases lay between the germline ends. The length of the CDR3 is 16 residues. Germline values: CDR1 KGHSY, CDR2 FQNENV. The CDR3 bases are TGTGCCAGCACCCCATTTGCAGGACCTCTGGATTCACCCCTCCACTTT. Its translation: CASTPFAGPLDSPLHF.

This clonotype was counted ten times or more. The chain employs TRBV5-1 and TRBJ2-7, with D possibly TRBD2 on 5 matching bases. CDR1 SGHRS and CDR2 YFSETQ come from the germline V gene. V lost 4 bases and J 0 bases, leaving 11 bases between the germline ends. The CDR3 totals 14 residues. CDR3 sequence reads: CASSQSGSSYEQYF. The CDR3 DNA sequence: TGCGCCAGCAGCCAGTCTGGGAGCTCCTACGAGCAGTACTTC.

This clonotype occurred many times. The genes are TRBV12-3 or TRBV12-4 and TRBJ2-3; perhaps D is TRBD1 or TRBD2 (6 bases each). V lost 10 bases to trimming and J lost 1 base, with 12 bases between them. This CDR3 has 13 amino acids. This CDR3 is CAISGGGTDTQYF. The CDR3 DNA sequence: TGTGCCATTTCCGGGGGCGGCACAGATACGCAGTATTTT.

This clonotype has a count of ten or more. The rearrangement uses TRBV3-1 and TRBJ2-1; 15 bases agree with TRBD2. J gave up 10 bases and V 4 bases, and 8 bases lay outside the gene matches. Germline loops: CDR1 LGHDT, CDR2 YNNKEL (reference sequence). The CDR3 runs to 16 residues. In DNA form, the CDR3 reads TGTGCCAGCAGCCTAATCGGACTAGCGGGAGGGCGCGAGCAGTTCTTC. This translates into CASSLIGLAGGREQFF.

This clonotype was seen ten or more times. The CDR3 nucleotides are TGCAGTGCTAGAGTAGCGGGGAACGAGCAGTACTTC. Encoded protein: CSARVAGNEQYF. The V call is TRBV20-1, the J call TRBJ2-7; 8 nucleotides align to TRBD2. V lost 1 base, J lost 5 bases, and 1 base stayed unmatched. The CDR3 loop spans 12 amino acids. CDR1 DFQATT and CDR2 SNEGSKA come from the germline V gene (reference sequence).

This clonotype was picked up one time. The V call is TRBV4-1, the J call TRBJ2-3; TRBD2 agrees at 8 bases. Germline assignment: CDR1 MGHRA and CDR2 YSYEKL. This CDR3 has 14 amino acids. V shed 6 bases, J shed 0 bases, and the junction held 2 bases outside the gene matches. The DNA for the CDR3 is TGCGCCAGCAGTGCTAGCGGGAGCACAGATACGCAGTATTTT. It codes for CASSASGSTDTQYF.